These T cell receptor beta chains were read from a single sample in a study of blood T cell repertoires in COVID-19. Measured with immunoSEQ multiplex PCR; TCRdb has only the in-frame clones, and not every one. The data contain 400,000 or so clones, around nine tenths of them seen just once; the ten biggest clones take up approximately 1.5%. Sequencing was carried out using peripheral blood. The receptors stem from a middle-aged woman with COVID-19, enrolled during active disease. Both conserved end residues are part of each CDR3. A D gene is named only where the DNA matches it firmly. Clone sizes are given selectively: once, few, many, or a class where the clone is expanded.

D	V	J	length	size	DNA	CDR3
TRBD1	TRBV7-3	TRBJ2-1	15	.	TGTGCCAGCAGTAGAGACAGGGGTTCCTACAATGAGCAGTTCTTC	CASSRDRGSYNEQFF
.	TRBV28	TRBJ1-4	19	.	TGTGCCAGCAGTCAGCCGGGACTACCTAACGGGTCAACTAATGAAAAACTGTTTTTT	CASSQPGLPNGSTNEKLFF
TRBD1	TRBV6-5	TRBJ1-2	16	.	TGTGCCAGCAGTTACAGGAGACAGGGCTCCATCTATGGCTACACCTTC	CASSYRRQGSIYGYTF
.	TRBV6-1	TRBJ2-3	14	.	TGTGCCAGCAGTGAACTACGAGTGAGAGATACGCAGTATTTT	CASSELRVRDTQYF
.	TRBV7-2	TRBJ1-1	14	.	TGTGCCAGCAGCTTAGTGGGGGGTGGCACTGAAGCTTTCTTT	CASSLVGGGTEAFF
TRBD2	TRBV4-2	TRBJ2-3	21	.	TGTGCCAGCAGCCAAGATTTGGGAATAGCGGGGGGCCAAACGGGCACAGATACGCAGTATTTT	CASSQDLGIAGGQTGTDTQYF
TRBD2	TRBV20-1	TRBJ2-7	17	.	TGCAGTGCTAGTGGGGGACTAGCGAGCCCAGACTCCTACGAGCAGTACTTC	CSASGGLASPDSYEQYF
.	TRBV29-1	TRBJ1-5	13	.	TGCAGCGTTGGCGGGGCAAGGAATCAGCCCCAGCATTTT	CSVGGARNQPQHF
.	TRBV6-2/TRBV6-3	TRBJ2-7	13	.	TGTGCCAGCAGTTACTCGCCCCGAGTGAACCAGTACTTC	CASSYSPRVNQYF
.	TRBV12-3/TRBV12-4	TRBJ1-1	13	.	TGTGCCAGCAGCAGAATCCTGGAGGGGGGGGCTTTCTTT	CASSRILEGGAFF
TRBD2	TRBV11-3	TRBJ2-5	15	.	TGTGCCAGCAGCTTGGGACTACCCGGGGGTGAGACCCAGTACTTC	CASSLGLPGGETQYF
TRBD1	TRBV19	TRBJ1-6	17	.	TGTGCCAGTAGTATTTCCGGACAGGGGGGTTGGAATTCACCCCTCCACTTT	CASSISGQGGWNSPLHF
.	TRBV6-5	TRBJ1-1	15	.	TGTGCCAGCAGTCCTCCGGGATCAATGAACACTGAAGCTTTCTTT	CASSPPGSMNTEAFF
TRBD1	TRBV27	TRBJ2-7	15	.	TGTGCCAGCAGGTTCTCGGACAGGGCACCCTACGAGCAGTACTTC	CASRFSDRAPYEQYF
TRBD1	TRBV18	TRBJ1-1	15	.	TGTGCCAGCTCACCCGGGACAGGTATGAACACTGAAGCTTTCTTT	CASSPGTGMNTEAFF
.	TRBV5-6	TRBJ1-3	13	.	TGTGCCAGCAGCTGGGGGCCAGGAAACACCATATATTTT	CASSWGPGNTIYF
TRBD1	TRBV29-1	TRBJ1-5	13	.	TGCAGCGTGCTGACAGGGGGCAATCAGCCCCAGCATTTT	CSVLTGGNQPQHF
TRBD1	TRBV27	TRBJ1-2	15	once	TGTGCCAGCAGTTTAAGGACAGGGGAGAGCTATGGCTACACCTTC	CASSLRTGESYGYTF
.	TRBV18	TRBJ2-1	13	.	TGTGCCAGCTCACCAACAGCTTACAATGAGCAGTTCTTC	CASSPTAYNEQFF
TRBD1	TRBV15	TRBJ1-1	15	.	TGTGCCACCAGCACCCGACAGGGGATCGGCACTGAAGCTTTCTTT	CATSTRQGIGTEAFF
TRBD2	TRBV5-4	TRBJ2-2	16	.	TGTGCCAGCAGCTTGAATAGCGGGAGGGTTCCCGGGGAGCTGTTTTTT	CASSLNSGRVPGELFF
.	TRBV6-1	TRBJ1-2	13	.	TGTGCCAGCAGTGAGGACAGCTACTATGGCTACACCTTC	CASSEDSYYGYTF
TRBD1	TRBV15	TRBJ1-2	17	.	TGTGCCACCAGCGGGGATTGGGGATTCGGACAGGGAGATGGCTACACCTTC	CATSGDWGFGQGDGYTF
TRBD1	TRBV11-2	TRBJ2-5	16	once	TGTGCCAGCAGCTTACCGGAGGACAGGGAGCGGAAGACCCAGTACTTC	CASSLPEDRERKTQYF
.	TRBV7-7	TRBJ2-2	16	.	TGTGCTAGCAGCTTAGCCGGGGGAGTCGGAGCCGGGGAGCTGTTTTTT	CASSLAGGVGAGELFF
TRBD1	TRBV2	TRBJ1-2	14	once	TGTGCCAGCAGTGAAGGACAGGGATCCCTTGGCTACACCTTC	CASSEGQGSLGYTF
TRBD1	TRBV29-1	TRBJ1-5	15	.	TGCAGCGTTAAGGAAGGGACAGGGGTAAATCAGCCCCAGCATTTT	CSVKEGTGVNQPQHF
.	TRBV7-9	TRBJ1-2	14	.	TGTGCCAGCAGCTTAGTCAGTACAAAGTATGGCTACACCTTC	CASSLVSTKYGYTF
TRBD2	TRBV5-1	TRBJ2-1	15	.	TGCGCCAGCAGCTTAAGACTAGCGGGGAACAATGAGCAGTTCTTC	CASSLRLAGNNEQFF
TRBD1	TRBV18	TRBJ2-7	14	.	TGTGCCAGCTCACTCGGACAGGGACCCTACGAGCAGTACTTC	CASSLGQGPYEQYF
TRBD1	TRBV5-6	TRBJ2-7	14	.	TGTGCCAGCAGCGGCAACAGGGGAAGCTACGAGCAGTACTTC	CASSGNRGSYEQYF